This T cell receptor (beta chain) is drawn from a study of CD8+ T cells in alopecia areata. Investigators isolated RNA and reverse transcribed it into cDNA to act as the sequencing template. Data came from immunoSEQ multiplex PCR; TCRdb stores just in-frame clones and leaves some out. The sample consists of 250,000 to 300,000 clones, more than 45% of them appearing once. This sample's treatment: oral pan-JAK inhibitor, 5-10 mg twice daily. The ends were cut back, 0 bases at V and 7 bases at J, with 24 bases in the middle. Germline-derived CDR1 and CDR2 are LGHNA and YNFKEQ. This CDR3 has 18 residues. The J gene is TRBJ1-2, the V gene TRBV4-2; perhaps TRBD1 as D (5 bases). This clonotype was sampled from a human donor with alopecia areata. Source: CD4+ T cells sorted from blood, taken at week 24, from a patient treated with tofacitinib. CDR3 DNA: TGTGCCAGCAGCCAAGAAACCGCCTCAAGCTCCGGGACGGCTGGCTACACCTTC. It codes for CASSQETASSSGTAGYTF.